These T cell receptor beta chains were read from a single sample in a study of T cell responses to AZD1222 COVID-19 vaccine. Only in-frame clones appear in the TCRdb table, and some are missing; sequencing was by immunoSEQ multiplex PCR. The table lists 120,000 to 150,000 clones, roughly 90% of them singletons, with under 7% in the top ten. Sequencing used peripheral blood, obtained 28 days after the second dose of the MenACWY control vaccine. The receptor source for this set is an adult who received the MenACWY meningococcal vaccine as a control. The conserved cysteine and the conserved F or W are not part of the CDR3 here. Fields, in order: J gene, D gene, clone size, V gene, CDR3 protein. The D gene is left open where the match is weak. Some rows have no size entry. The others give once, few or many, or a class for an expanded clone.

TRBJ2-7	.	.	TRBV14	ASSQHRGLSYEQY
TRBJ1-2	.	few	TRBV29-1	SVDRGAGGYT
TRBJ2-7	.	medium-sized	TRBV5-4	ASSHEDGYEQY
TRBJ2-5	TRBD1	.	TRBV24-1	ATSLPGQGPETQY
TRBJ2-1	TRBD2	.	TRBV3-1/TRBV3-2	ASSQDYIWGLAGDSYNEQF
TRBJ1-5	TRBD1	.	TRBV2	ASWDREIIGSNQPQH
TRBJ1-2	.	.	TRBV6-2/TRBV6-3	ASSPVGYGYT
TRBJ1-5	.	.	TRBV9	ASAGSDSNQPQH
TRBJ1-4	.	.	TRBV6-2/TRBV6-3	ASSSGPYEKLF
TRBJ1-5	.	.	TRBV2	ASSYYSSNQPQH
TRBJ1-3	.	.	TRBV5-6	ASSWDTSGNTIY
TRBJ2-1	.	.	TRBV7-3	ASSAERFEQF